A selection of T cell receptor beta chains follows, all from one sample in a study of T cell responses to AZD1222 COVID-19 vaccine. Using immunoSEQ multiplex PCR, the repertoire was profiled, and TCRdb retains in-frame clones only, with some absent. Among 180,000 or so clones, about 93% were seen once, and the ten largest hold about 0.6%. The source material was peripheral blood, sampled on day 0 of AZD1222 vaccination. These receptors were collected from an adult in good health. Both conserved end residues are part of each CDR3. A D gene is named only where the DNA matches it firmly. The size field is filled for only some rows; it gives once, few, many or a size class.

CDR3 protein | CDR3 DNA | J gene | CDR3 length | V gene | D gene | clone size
CASSLGSGIGNEQFF | TGTGCCAGCAGTTTGGGTAGCGGGATAGGGAATGAGCAGTTCTTC | TRBJ2-1 | 15 | TRBV27 | TRBD2 | -
CASSLVFAQGTNTEAFF | TGTGCCAGCAGCTTAGTCTTCGCCCAGGGCACGAACACTGAAGCTTTCTTT | TRBJ1-1 | 17 | TRBV7-8 | - | -
CASSLGTVSNQPQHF | TGCGCCAGCAGCCTCGGGACCGTTTCCAATCAGCCCCAGCATTTT | TRBJ1-5 | 15 | TRBV4-1 | - | -
CASIGTANNYGYTF | TGTGCCAGCATCGGGACCGCAAATAACTATGGCTACACCTTC | TRBJ1-2 | 14 | TRBV6-5 | - | few
CASSPLGRASRSGNQPQHF | TGTGCCTCTTCCCCTTTGGGGAGGGCGAGCCGCTCCGGCAATCAGCCCCAGCATTTT | TRBJ1-5 | 19 | TRBV19 | - | -
CASSPRTGGGEKLFF | TGTGCCAGCAGCCCCCGGACAGGGGGAGGTGAAAAACTGTTTTTT | TRBJ1-4 | 15 | TRBV7-9 | TRBD1 | -
CASSQEGNGGGPYNEQFF | TGCGCCAGCAGCCAAGAAGGCAACGGGGGGGGACCCTACAATGAGCAGTTCTTC | TRBJ2-1 | 18 | TRBV4-1 | TRBD2 | -
CASSLQGAGTEAFF | TGTGCCAGTAGTCTTCAGGGTGCGGGCACTGAAGCTTTCTTT | TRBJ1-1 | 14 | TRBV19 | - | -
CASSLLSPGAGTF | TGTGCCAGCAGTTTATTATCGCCGGGGGCGGGCACCTTC | TRBJ1-2 | 13 | TRBV28 | - | once
CSALKYNEQFF | TGCAGTGCTCTCAAATACAATGAGCAGTTCTTC | TRBJ2-1 | 11 | TRBV20-1 | - | -
CASSLTEGVVRETQYF | TGTGCCAGCAGCTTAACTGAGGGGGTTGTTAGGGAGACCCAGTACTTC | TRBJ2-5 | 16 | TRBV7-9 | - | -
CASSVESGAGGSTGELFF | TGTGCCAGCAGCGTAGAATCGGGAGCGGGAGGCAGCACCGGGGAGCTGTTTTTT | TRBJ2-2 | 18 | TRBV9 | TRBD2 | -
CSASQTNTDTQYF | TGCAGTGCTAGTCAGACTAACACAGATACGCAGTATTTT | TRBJ2-3 | 13 | TRBV20-1 | - | few
CASSYTWAGSGYGYTF | TGTGCCAGCAGTTACACCTGGGCGGGGTCGGGCTATGGCTACACCTTC | TRBJ1-2 | 16 | TRBV6-5 | - | -
CASSHRVLGEKLFF | TGTGCCAGCAGCCACCGGGTTTTGGGGGAAAAACTGTTTTTT | TRBJ1-4 | 14 | TRBV7-9 | - | -
CAGRDFRAYGYTF | TGTGCCGGCCGGGACTTTAGAGCCTATGGCTACACCTTC | TRBJ1-2 | 13 | TRBV30 | - | -
CASSSRGSDSPLHF | TGTGCCAGCAGCAGCAGGGGCAGTGATTCACCCCTCCACTTT | TRBJ1-6 | 14 | TRBV7-2 | - | -
CASSFLVGVGLETDTQYF | TGTGCCAGCAGCTTCTTGGTGGGAGTGGGGTTAGAAACAGATACGCAGTATTTT | TRBJ2-3 | 18 | TRBV5-5 | - | -
CASSDGGGRTDTQYF | TGTGCCAGCAGTGACGGGGGAGGGCGCACAGATACGCAGTATTTT | TRBJ2-3 | 15 | TRBV6-4 | TRBD2 | -
CASSVRVSGYTF | TGTGCCAGCAGTGTCCGGGTTTCTGGCTACACCTTC | TRBJ1-2 | 12 | TRBV2 | - | -
CSVEDLGLQETQYF | TGCAGCGTTGAAGATCTGGGGTTACAAGAGACCCAGTACTTC | TRBJ2-5 | 14 | TRBV29-1 | - | -
CASSFVQQETQYF | TGCGCCAGCAGCTTTGTTCAGCAAGAGACCCAGTACTTC | TRBJ2-5 | 13 | TRBV5-1 | - | -
CASSLKAGGYTF | TGTGCCAGCAGCCTTAAGGCCGGAGGCTACACCTTC | TRBJ1-2 | 12 | TRBV5-5 | - | once
CASSLRVTYEQYF | TGTGCCAGCAGTTTGAGGGTTACCTACGAGCAGTACTTC | TRBJ2-7 | 13 | TRBV27 | - | -
CASIKIVLGYTF | TGTGCCAGCATCAAGATAGTACTGGGCTACACCTTC | TRBJ1-2 | 12 | TRBV2 | - | -
CASSIWGRGSPGELFF | TGTGCCAGTAGTATATGGGGCAGGGGGTCTCCCGGGGAGCTGTTTTTT | TRBJ2-2 | 16 | TRBV19 | TRBD1 | -
CASSGLVSTDTQYF | TGTGCCAGCAGTGGGCTAGTTAGCACAGATACGCAGTATTTT | TRBJ2-3 | 14 | TRBV2 | - | -
CASSMHRVGGYTF | TGTGCCAGCAGCATGCACAGGGTGGGTGGCTACACCTTC | TRBJ1-2 | 13 | TRBV3-1/TRBV3-2 | - | -
CASETAMEQFF | TGTGCCAGTGAGACTGCGATGGAGCAGTTCTTC | TRBJ2-1 | 11 | TRBV30 | - | -
CATSDSQKGRQSYTF | TGTGCCACCAGTGATTCACAAAAGGGTCGACAATCCTACACCTTC | TRBJ1-2 | 15 | TRBV24-1 | - | once
CASSLDQEAYNEQFF | TGTGCCAGCAGCTTAGATCAGGAGGCCTACAATGAGCAGTTCTTC | TRBJ2-1 | 15 | TRBV11-3 | - | -
CAWRRSDLAKNIQYF | TGTGCCTGGAGGCGCTCGGACCTAGCCAAAAACATTCAGTACTTC | TRBJ2-4 | 15 | TRBV30 | - | -
CAWSALLTGSSPLHF | TGTGCCTGGAGTGCTCTCTTGACAGGATCTTCACCCCTCCACTTT | TRBJ1-6 | 15 | TRBV30 | - | -
CASRYDRAVNQPQHF | TGTGCCAGCAGATATGACAGGGCTGTCAATCAGCCCCAGCATTTT | TRBJ1-5 | 15 | TRBV6-5 | TRBD1 | -
CASSSEANYGYTF | TGTGCCAGCAGTTCAGAAGCTAACTATGGCTACACCTTC | TRBJ1-2 | 13 | TRBV28 | - | once
CASSDRGSGYNEQFF | TGTGCCAGCAGTGACCGGGGTAGCGGGTACAATGAGCAGTTCTTC | TRBJ2-1 | 15 | TRBV6-4 | TRBD2 | once
CASSLTRALYNEQFF | TGTGCCAGCAGTCTTACTAGGGCCCTTTACAATGAGCAGTTCTTC | TRBJ2-1 | 15 | TRBV27 | - | once
CATSRDLSGPQHF | TGTGCCACCAGCAGAGATCTTAGTGGGCCCCAGCATTTT | TRBJ1-5 | 13 | TRBV15 | - | -
CASSGGDTEAFF | TGTGCCAGCAGTGGGGGGGACACTGAAGCTTTCTTT | TRBJ1-1 | 12 | TRBV5-4 | - | -
CASSEEGPNTEAFF | TGCGCCAGCAGTGAGGAGGGACCAAACACTGAAGCTTTCTTT | TRBJ1-1 | 14 | TRBV10-2 | - | -
CASRGLLNSPLHF | TGTGCCAGCAGGGGACTCCTCAATTCACCCCTCCACTTT | TRBJ1-6 | 13 | TRBV3-1/TRBV3-2 | - | -
CAATGPMNTEAFF | TGTGCCGCAACGGGACCGATGAACACTGAAGCTTTCTTT | TRBJ1-1 | 13 | TRBV2 | - | -
CASKTRSNTGELFF | TGTGCCAGTAAGACTAGAAGTAACACCGGGGAGCTGTTTTTT | TRBJ2-2 | 14 | TRBV19 | - | -
CATSRDRGQGYGYTF | TGTGCCACCAGCAGAGATAGGGGCCAGGGGTATGGCTACACCTTC | TRBJ1-2 | 15 | TRBV15 | - | -
CASSEGLAGVKDTQYF | TGTGCCAGCAGTGAAGGACTAGCGGGAGTTAAAGATACGCAGTATTTT | TRBJ2-3 | 16 | TRBV2 | TRBD2 | -